The present T cell receptor beta chain was sequenced within a study of cytomegalovirus exposure and HLA in healthy donors. The CDR3 runs to 14 residues. V shed 6 bases and J 4 bases; nucleotides not matched to a gene: 4. Germline assignment: CDR1 SGHAT and CDR2 FQNNGV. Use of 60 Vbeta and 13 Jbeta primers characterized the PCR. Repertoires were generated with immunoSEQ multiplex PCR, while TCRdb's copy carries only in-frame clones and drops some. The data show over 100,000 clones, less than 70% seen once. This clone was counted only a few times. The specimen was PBMCs. This receptor was obtained from a woman aged 25 to 39 in good health and CMV-seronegative. The chain recombines TRBV11-2 with TRBJ2-7, with 12 positions matching TRBD2. The DNA for the CDR3 is TGTGCCAGCAGGCGGACTAGCGGGGTTTACGAGCAGTACTTC. Its translation: CASRRTSGVYEQYF.